This TCR beta chain was identified in a study of T cell responses to AZD1222 COVID-19 vaccine. For the study at large: Second-dose intervals of approximately 4 or approximately 12 weeks were pooled.

Turning to this clone: Its antigen remains unknown.

The table came from immunoSEQ multiplex PCR; TCRdb's copy has only in-frame clones and leaves some out. Altogether 130,000 or so clones are present, 90% to 95% being singletons, with the ten largest covering around 7%. Study-wide results and limits: Donors were chiefly white British, with a greater number of females, and clonal diversity was perhaps underestimated. As reported, nearly half of all spike-specific TCRs target variant regions that are unmutated.

The CDR3 totals 17 residues. The chain links TRBV1 to TRBJ2-5; the table's D call, TRBD2, was not checked against the DNA. TRBV1 is flagged as a pseudogene. The sequence came from an adult in good health. Sequencing was performed on peripheral blood, taken on day 0 of AZD1222 vaccination. The CDR3: CTSSQVPPGGPVETQYF. The CDR3 bases are TGCACCAGCAGCCAAGTCCCGCCGGGAGGGCCTGTAGAGACCCAGTACTTC.